This T cell receptor beta chain was sequenced in a study of neurological immune-mediated disorders. Trimming removed 0 bases from V and 4 bases from J; junction bases left unmatched: 10. Germline loops: CDR1 LGHNA, CDR2 YNFKEQ. The CDR3 has 17 amino acids. In its sample, this clonotype was seen many times. Via MiXCR, TCRdb re-called the 5' RACE reads, giving one row per CDR3 protein. In the table there are 75,000 to 90,000 distinct CDR3 sequences, about a tenth of which are singletons. The receptor was derived from a man aged 35 to 55 in good health. The specimen sequenced was PBMCs. The chain joins TRBV4-2 to TRBJ1-2; 8 nucleotides match TRBD1. In nucleotides, the CDR3 is TGTGCCAGCAGCCAAGAAATTTCGGGACAGGTCAGCTATGGCTACACCTTC. Translating gives CASSQEISGQVSYGYTF.